This T cell receptor (beta chain) appears in the sequencing data of a study of T cell repertoires in cytomegalovirus infection. Study information: Signatures in public TCR beta sequences pointed to both CMV infection and matching HLA type. Study-wide results and caveats: Adding up the frequency of public TCR beta families identified people who carried CMV plus the relevant HLA. HLA-C-restricted CMV clonotypes gave the most frequent clonotype in two of eight donors.

This clonotype has a count of ten or more. As yet, its antigen is unknown. The CDR3 extends over 12 amino acids. V lost 8 bases and J 8 bases, leaving 15 bases between the germline ends. Germline V lookup: CDR1 SGHTA, CDR2 FQGNSA. Each CDR3 protein is one row after TCRdb ran MiXCR on the reads. The table records 250,000 or so distinct CDR3 sequences, 9% to 15% of them present only once. The sequenced sample was PBMCs. This sequence was found in a human donor in good health (CMV status not recorded). Some clones in this sample may be carry-over from other donors' samples. V usage is TRBV7-2 and J usage is TRBJ1-2, with D tentatively TRBD1 (6 bases). CDR3 region: CASGGQPRGYTF. The DNA of the CDR3 is TGTGCCAGCGGCGGACAGCCCCGCGGCTACACCTTC.